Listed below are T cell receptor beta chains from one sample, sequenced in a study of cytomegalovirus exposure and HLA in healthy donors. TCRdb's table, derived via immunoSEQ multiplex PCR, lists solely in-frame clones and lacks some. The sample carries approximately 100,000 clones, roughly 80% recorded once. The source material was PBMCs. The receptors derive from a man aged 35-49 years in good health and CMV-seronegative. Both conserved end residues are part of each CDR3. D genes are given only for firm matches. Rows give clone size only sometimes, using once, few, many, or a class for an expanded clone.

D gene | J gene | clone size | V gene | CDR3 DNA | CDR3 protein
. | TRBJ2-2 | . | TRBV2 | TGTGCCAGCAGCGTACAGGGGAACACCGGGGAGCTGTTTTTT | CASSVQGNTGELFF
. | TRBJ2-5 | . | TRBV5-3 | TGTGCCAGAAGCTTGTCGGGGTTCCCACAAGAGACCCAGTACTTC | CARSLSGFPQETQYF
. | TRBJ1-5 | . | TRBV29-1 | TGCAGCGTTGAAGATCTTCAGCCCCAGCATTTT | CSVEDLQPQHF
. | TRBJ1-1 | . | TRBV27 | TGTGCCAGCAGTTCTAAAGGGGCCAGCACTGAAGCTTTCTTT | CASSSKGASTEAFF
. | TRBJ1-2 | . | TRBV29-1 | TGCAGCGCCTCACAGGATGGCTACACCTTC | CSASQDGYTF
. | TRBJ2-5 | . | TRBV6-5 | TGTGCCAGCAGTAAAGTGGAGCAAGAGACCCAGTACTTC | CASSKVEQETQYF
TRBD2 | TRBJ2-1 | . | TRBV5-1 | TGCGCCAGCAGCTTGGTGACTAGCGGGGGGCTTTTTGCGGGGCATGAGCAGTTCTTC | CASSLVTSGGLFAGHEQFF
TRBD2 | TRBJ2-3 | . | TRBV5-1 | TGCGCCAGCAGCACAGCGGGACTAGCGAGCGCAGATACGCAGTATTTT | CASSTAGLASADTQYF
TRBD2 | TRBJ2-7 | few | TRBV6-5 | TGTGCCAGCAGTTCGCGGGGGGGCCACAAGTACGAGCAGTACTTC | CASSSRGGHKYEQYF
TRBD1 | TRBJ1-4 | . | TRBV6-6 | TGTGCCAGCAGTTACACCGAGGGGGCGTCTAATGAAAAACTGTTTTTT | CASSYTEGASNEKLFF
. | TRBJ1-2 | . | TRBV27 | TGTGCCAGCAGTTTATACACAGGGCTCAGCTATGGCTACACCTTC | CASSLYTGLSYGYTF
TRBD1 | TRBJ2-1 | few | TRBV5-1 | TGCGCCAGCAGCCCGAAGGGGACAGGGGGCCCTGAGCAGTTCTTC | CASSPKGTGGPEQFF
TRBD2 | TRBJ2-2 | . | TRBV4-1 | TGCGCCAGCAGCCAAGAGGGTGGGAGGGGCTACGCCGGGGAGCTGTTTTTT | CASSQEGGRGYAGELFF
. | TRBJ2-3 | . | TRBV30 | TGTGCCTGGAGTTTCATGTCAGGAGATACGCAGTATTTT | CAWSFMSGDTQYF
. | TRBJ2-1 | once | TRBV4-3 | TGCGCCAGCAGCCGAGAACAGGGTATAGGAAAGGATGAGCAGTTCTTC | CASSREQGIGKDEQFF
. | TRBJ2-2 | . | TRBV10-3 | TGTGCCATCAGTGGGGACTCGTGGGACGGGGAGCTGTTTTTT | CAISGDSWDGELFF
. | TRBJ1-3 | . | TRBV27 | TGTGCCAGCAGTTCAGACAGCTTTGGAAACACCATATATTTT | CASSSDSFGNTIYF
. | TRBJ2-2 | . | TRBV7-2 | TGTGCCAGCAACCCCCCCCCTACGAACACCGGGGAGCTGTTTTTT | CASNPPPTNTGELFF
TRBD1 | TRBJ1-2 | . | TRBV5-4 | TGTGCCAGCAGCTTAGGGACAGGGAAGGGAGGTGGCTACACCTTC | CASSLGTGKGGGYTF
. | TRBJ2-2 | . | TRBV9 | TGTGCCAGCAGCGTAGCCAGCGCGAACACCGGGGAGCTGTTTTTT | CASSVASANTGELFF
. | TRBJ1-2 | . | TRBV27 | TGTGCCAGCAGTTTACTAGTAGGGAGCGGTGGCTACACCTTC | CASSLLVGSGGYTF
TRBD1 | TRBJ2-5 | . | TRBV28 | TGTGCCAGCAGTCCTGTCGGACAGGGCGAACAAGAGACCCAGTACTTC | CASSPVGQGEQETQYF
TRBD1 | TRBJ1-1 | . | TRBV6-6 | TGTGCCAGCAGTTACGACAGGGGGACTGAAGCTTTCTTT | CASSYDRGTEAFF
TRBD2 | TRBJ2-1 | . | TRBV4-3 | TGCGCCAGCAGCCAAATTTTAGCGGGGAGACTCAATGAGCAGTTCTTC | CASSQILAGRLNEQFF
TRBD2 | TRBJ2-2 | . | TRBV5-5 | TGTGCCAGCAGCCAAGGGACTAGCGGCACCGGGGAGCTGTTTTTT | CASSQGTSGTGELFF
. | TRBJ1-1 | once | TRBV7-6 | TGTGCCAGCAGCCCAGGACAGAGGTCCGCTGAAGCTTTCTTT | CASSPGQRSAEAFF
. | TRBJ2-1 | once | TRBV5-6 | TGTGCCAGCAGCTTGGGGGCCCGGAATGAGCAGTTCTTC | CASSLGARNEQFF
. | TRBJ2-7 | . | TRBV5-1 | TGCGCCAGCAGCTTGGCGGGGGGCGCTTCCTACGAGCAGTACTTC | CASSLAGGASYEQYF
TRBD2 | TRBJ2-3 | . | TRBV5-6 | TGTGCCAGCAGAGAGCGGGGGTCCGGCTCGGATACGCAGTATTTT | CASRERGSGSDTQYF
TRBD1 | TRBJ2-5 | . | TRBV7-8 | TGTGCCAGCAGTCGGGACAGCCAAGAGGCCCAGTACTTC | CASSRDSQEAQYF
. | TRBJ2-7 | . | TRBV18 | TGTGCCAGCTCACCACGAGGGAAGGGCTACGAGCAGTACTTC | CASSPRGKGYEQYF
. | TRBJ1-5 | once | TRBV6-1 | TGTGCCAGCAGCCCAGGGGATAGCAATCAGCCCCAGCATTTT | CASSPGDSNQPQHF
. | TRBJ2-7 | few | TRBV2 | TGTGCCAGCAGGGAGACAGGGCAGTACTTC | CASRETGQYF
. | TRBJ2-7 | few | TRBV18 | TGTGCCAGCTCCGAAGTGGTATCGGGGGAGCAGTACTTC | CASSEVVSGEQYF
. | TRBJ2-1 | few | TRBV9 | TGTGCCAGCAGCGGGCAGGACAGCTCCTACAATGAGCAGTTCTTC | CASSGQDSSYNEQFF
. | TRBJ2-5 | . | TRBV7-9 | TGTGCCAGCAGCTTAGCGTGGACTAGCAGGGGGGCCGCCGGAGAGACCCAGTACTTC | CASSLAWTSRGAAGETQYF
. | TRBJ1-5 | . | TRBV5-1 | TGCGCCAGCAGCTTCCAGGGCAGGGTCAATCAGCCCCAGCATTTT | CASSFQGRVNQPQHF
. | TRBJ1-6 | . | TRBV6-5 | TGTGCCAGCAGTTACACAGGGACGGCCTATAATTCCCCCCTCCACTTT | CASSYTGTAYNSPLHF
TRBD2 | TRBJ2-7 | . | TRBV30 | TGTGCCTGGAGCTTAAGGACTAGCGGGTCATCCTACGAGCAGTACTTC | CAWSLRTSGSSYEQYF
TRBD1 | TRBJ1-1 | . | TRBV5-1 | TGCGCCAGCAGCTTAACAGGGGTTGGAGTTGAAGCTTTCTTT | CASSLTGVGVEAFF
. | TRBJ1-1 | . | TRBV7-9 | TGTGCCAGCATCCCAGAGGGGAACACTGAAGCTTTCTTT | CASIPEGNTEAFF
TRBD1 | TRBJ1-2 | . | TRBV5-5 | TGTGCCAGCAGCAATAGACAGGGAATGGGTGCTAACTATGGCTACACCTTC | CASSNRQGMGANYGYTF
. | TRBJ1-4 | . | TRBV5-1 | TGCGCCAGCAGCTTGGACGGGGGTGCTAATGAAAAACTGTTTTTT | CASSLDGGANEKLFF
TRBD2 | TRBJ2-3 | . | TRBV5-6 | TGTGCCAGCAGCCGCAGGAGCGGGGGGTTTCCTAGCACAGATACGCAGTATTTT | CASSRRSGGFPSTDTQYF
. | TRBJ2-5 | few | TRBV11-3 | TGTGCCAGCAGCCGGACTGGGGAAGAGACCCAGTACTTC | CASSRTGEETQYF
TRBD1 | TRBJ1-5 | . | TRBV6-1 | TGTGCCAGCACCGGGACAGGGAAGAATCAGCCCCAGCATTTT | CASTGTGKNQPQHF
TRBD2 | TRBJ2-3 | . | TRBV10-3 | TGTGCCATCAGTGACGCTCGACGGGGGGACACAGATACGCAGTATTTT | CAISDARRGDTDTQYF
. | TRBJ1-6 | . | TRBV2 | TGTGCCAGCAGTCAACACGGGACAAGGGATTCACCCCTCCACTTT | CASSQHGTRDSPLHF
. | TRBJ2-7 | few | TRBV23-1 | TGCGCCAGCAGTCAACCGGACAGAGCCTACGAGCAGTACTTC | CASSQPDRAYEQYF
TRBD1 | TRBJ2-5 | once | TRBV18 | TGTGCCAGCTCCCGGGACAGAAAAGAGACCCAGTACTTC | CASSRDRKETQYF